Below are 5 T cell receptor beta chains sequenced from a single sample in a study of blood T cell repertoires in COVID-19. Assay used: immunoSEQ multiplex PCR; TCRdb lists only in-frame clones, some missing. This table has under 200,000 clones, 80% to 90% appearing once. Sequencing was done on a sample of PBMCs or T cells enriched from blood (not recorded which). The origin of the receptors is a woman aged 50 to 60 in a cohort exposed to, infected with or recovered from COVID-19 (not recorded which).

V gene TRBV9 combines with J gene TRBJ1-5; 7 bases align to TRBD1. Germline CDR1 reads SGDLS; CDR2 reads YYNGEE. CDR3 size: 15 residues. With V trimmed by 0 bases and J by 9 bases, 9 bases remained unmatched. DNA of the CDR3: TGTGCCAGCAGCGTAGCTCGGCAGGGGGAAGGGCCCCAGCATTTT. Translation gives CASSVARQGEGPQHF.

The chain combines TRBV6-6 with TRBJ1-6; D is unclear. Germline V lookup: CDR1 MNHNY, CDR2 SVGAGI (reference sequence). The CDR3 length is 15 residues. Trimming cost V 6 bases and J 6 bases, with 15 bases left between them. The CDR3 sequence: CASSQDGLSNSPLHF. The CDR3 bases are TGTGCCAGCAGCCAGGACGGACTCTCTAATTCACCCCTCCACTTT.

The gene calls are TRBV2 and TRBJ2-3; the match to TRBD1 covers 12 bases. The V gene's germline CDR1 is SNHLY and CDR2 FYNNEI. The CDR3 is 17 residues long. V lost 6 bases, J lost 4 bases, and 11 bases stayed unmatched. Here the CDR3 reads CASRKATGQGAADTQYF. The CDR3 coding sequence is TGTGCCAGCAGAAAAGCTACGGGACAGGGGGCCGCAGATACGCAGTATTTT.

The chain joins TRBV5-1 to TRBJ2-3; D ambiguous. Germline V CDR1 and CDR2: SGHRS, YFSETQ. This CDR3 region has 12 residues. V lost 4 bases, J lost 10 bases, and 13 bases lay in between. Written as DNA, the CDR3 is TGCGCCAGCAGCGCCACGAGCGTTCCGCAGTATTTT. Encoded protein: CASSATSVPQYF.

The CDR3 protein is CASSMGRGDTQYF. CDR3 nucleotides: TGTGCCAGTAGTATGGGCAGAGGGGATACGCAGTATTTT. The rearrangement joins TRBV19 to TRBJ2-3, with TRBD2 as a possible D gene (5 bases). Trimming left V 3 bases short and J 6 bases short, with 10 bases between. The CDR3 runs to 13 residues. Germline CDR1 LNHDA, CDR2 SQIVND (reference sequence). Full variable domain (remainder filled in from reference TRBV19 and TRBJ2-3): DGGITQSPKYLFRKEGQNVTLSCEQNLNHDAMYWYRQDPGQGLRLIYYSQIVNDFQKGDIAEGYSVSREKKESFPLTVTSAQKNPTAFYLCASSMGRGDTQYFGPGTRLTVL.